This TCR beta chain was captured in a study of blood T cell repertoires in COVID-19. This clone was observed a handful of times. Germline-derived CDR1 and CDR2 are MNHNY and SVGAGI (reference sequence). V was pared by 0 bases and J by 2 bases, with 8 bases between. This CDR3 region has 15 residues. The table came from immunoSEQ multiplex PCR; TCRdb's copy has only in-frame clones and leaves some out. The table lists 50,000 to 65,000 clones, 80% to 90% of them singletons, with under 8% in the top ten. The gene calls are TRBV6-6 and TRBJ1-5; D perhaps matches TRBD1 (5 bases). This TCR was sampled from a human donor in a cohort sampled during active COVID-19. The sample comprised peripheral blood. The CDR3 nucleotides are TGTGCCAGCAGTTACTCGCAGGGCGGCAATCAGCCCCAGCATTTT. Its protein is CASSYSQGGNQPQHF.